This T cell receptor (beta chain) is drawn from a study of cytomegalovirus exposure and HLA in healthy donors. About the study: The 95 to 150 validation repertoires used the same platform as the 650 to 750 first-cohort repertoires, a later analysis reported.

TCRdb's copy holds only in-frame clones and misses some; the assay was immunoSEQ multiplex PCR. The sample consists of 250,000 to 300,000 clones, around 86% of them appearing once. Whole-study findings and limits: It was found in a later analysis that first-cohort TCR clusters tended to co-occur in the 90 to 150 validation repertoires.

As regards this clone: Its cognate antigen is unknown.

The CDR3 totals 16 residues. V lost 0 bases to trimming and J lost 1 base; unmatched junction nucleotides: 6. Germline CDR1 reads MNHEY; CDR2 reads SVGAGI. Donors were drawn from the approximately 120-subject validation cohort, separate from the approximately 670-subject first cohort. This chain uses TRBV6-5 with TRBJ2-7; TRBD2 aligns across 7 bases. The sequenced sample was PBMCs. The TCR was taken from a woman between 18 and 29 years old in good health and CMV-seronegative. CDR3 sequence: CASSYSGGEVSYEQYF. The CDR3 DNA reads TGTGCCAGCAGTTACTCTGGGGGGGAGGTGTCCTACGAGCAGTACTTC.